This T cell receptor beta chain was identified during a study of response to subunit inactivated influenza vaccine. Study conclusions and caveats: The authors suggested that every seasonal influenza vaccination recruits few new T cells.

There are a few counts of this clonotype. Its antigen remains unidentified. TCRdb passed the RT-PCR reads through MiXCR, listing each CDR3 protein once. Found here are under 950,000 distinct CDR3 sequences, approximately 21% of them singletons; the top ten hold 10%. The sequence derives from a man over 45 who received an inactivated influenza vaccine. Sequenced here: PBMCs from blood, sampled more than 4 days after vaccination.

CDR3 DNA sequence: TGTGCCAGCAACCTAGCGGGATCTACAGATACGCAGTATTTT. Encoded protein: CASNLAGSTDTQYF. V is TRBV9 and J is TRBJ2-3; TRBD2 agrees at 9 bases. CDR3 length: 14 amino acids. Germline V lookup: CDR1 SGDLS, CDR2 YYNGEE. V was clipped by 6 bases and J by 3 bases; unmatched bases: 5.